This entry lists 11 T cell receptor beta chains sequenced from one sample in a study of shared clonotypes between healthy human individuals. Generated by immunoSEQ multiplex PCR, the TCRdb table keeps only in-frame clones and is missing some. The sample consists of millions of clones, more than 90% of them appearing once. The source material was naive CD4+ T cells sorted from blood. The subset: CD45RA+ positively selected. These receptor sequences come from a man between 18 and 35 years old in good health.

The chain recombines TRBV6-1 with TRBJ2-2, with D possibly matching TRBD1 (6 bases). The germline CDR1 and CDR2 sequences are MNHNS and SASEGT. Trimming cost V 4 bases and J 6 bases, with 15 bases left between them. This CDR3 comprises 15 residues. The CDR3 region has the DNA TGTGCCAGCAGTGGGGGGCAGCTCGGGGCCGGGGAGCTGTTTTTT. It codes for CASSGGQLGAGELFF.

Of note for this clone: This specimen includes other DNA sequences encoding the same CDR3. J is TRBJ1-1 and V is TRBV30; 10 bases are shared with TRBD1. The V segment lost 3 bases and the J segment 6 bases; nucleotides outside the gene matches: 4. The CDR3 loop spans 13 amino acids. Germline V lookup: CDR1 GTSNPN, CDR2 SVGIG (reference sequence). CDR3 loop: CAWSRQGASEAFF. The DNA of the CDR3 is TGTGCCTGGAGCCGACAGGGGGCGTCTGAAGCTTTCTTT.

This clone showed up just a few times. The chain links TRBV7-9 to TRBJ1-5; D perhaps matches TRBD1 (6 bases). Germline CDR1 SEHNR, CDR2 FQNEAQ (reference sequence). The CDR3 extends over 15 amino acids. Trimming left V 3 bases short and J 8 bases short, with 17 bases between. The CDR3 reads CASSFQGHGEEPQHF. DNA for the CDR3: TGTGCCAGCAGCTTTCAGGGACATGGGGAAGAGCCCCAGCATTTT.

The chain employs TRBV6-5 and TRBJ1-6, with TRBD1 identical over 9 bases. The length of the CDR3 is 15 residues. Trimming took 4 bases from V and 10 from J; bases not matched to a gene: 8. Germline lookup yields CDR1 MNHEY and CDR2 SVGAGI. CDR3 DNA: TGTGCCAGCAGTTGGAACAGGGGGCGGGTGTCACCCCTCCACTTT. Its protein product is CASSWNRGRVSPLHF.

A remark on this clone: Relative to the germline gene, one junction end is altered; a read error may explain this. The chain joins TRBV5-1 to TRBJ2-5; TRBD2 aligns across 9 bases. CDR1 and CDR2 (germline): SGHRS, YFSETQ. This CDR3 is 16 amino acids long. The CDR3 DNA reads TGCGCCAGCAGCGACCTTAGCGGGGGACTGCAAGCGACCCAGTACTTC. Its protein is CASSDLSGGLQATQYF.

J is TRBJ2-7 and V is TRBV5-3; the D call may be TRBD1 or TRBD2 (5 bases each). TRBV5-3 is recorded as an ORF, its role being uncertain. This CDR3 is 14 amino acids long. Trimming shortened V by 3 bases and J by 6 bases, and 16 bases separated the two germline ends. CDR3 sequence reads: CARSWGIVGCEQYF. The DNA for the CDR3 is TGTGCCAGAAGCTGGGGGATAGTTGGCTGCGAGCAGTACTTC.

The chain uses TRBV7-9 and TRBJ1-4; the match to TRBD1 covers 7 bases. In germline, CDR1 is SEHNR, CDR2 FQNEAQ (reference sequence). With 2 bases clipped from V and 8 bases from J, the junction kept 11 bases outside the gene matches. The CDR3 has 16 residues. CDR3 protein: CASSLKGHRGSEKLFF. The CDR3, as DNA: TGTGCCAGCAGCTTAAAAGGGCACAGGGGAAGCGAAAAACTGTTTTTT.

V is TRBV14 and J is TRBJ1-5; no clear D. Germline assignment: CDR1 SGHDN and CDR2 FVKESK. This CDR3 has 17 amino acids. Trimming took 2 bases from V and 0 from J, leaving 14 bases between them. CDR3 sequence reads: CASSQSPGGYSNQPQHF. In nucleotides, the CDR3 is TGTGCCAGCAGCCAAAGTCCAGGAGGTTATAGCAATCAGCCCCAGCATTTT.

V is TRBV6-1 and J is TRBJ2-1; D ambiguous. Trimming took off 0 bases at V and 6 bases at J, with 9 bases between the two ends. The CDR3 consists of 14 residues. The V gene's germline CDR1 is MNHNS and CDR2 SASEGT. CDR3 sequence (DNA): TGTGCCAGCAGTGAAGCGCTTCCGGGCAATGAGCAGTTCTTC. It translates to CASSEALPGNEQFF.

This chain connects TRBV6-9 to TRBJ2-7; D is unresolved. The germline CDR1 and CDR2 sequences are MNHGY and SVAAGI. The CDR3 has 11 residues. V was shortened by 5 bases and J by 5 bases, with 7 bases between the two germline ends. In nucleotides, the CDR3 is TGTGCCAGCAGTATCGACCACGAGCAGTACTTC. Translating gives CASSIDHEQYF.

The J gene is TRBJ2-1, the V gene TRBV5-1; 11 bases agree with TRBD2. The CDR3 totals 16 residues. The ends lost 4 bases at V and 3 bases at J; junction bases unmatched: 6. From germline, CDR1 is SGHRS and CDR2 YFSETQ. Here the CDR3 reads CASSGIAGGIYNEQFF. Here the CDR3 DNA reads TGCGCCAGCAGCGGAATAGCGGGGGGGATCTACAATGAGCAGTTCTTC.